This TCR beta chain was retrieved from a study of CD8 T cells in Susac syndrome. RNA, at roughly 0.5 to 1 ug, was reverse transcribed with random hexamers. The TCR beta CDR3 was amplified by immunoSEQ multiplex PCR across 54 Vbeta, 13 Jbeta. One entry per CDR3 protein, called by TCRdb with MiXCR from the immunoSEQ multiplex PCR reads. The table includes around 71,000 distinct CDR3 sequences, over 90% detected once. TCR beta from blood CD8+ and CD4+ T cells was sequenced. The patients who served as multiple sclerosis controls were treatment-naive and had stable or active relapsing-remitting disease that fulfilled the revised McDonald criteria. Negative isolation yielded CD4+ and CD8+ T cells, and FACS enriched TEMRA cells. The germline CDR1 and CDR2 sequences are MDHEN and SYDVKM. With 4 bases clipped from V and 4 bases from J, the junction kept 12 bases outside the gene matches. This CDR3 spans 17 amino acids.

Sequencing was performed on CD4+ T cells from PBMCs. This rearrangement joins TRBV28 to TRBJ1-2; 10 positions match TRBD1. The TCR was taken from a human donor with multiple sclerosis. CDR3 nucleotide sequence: TGTGCCAGCAGTTCCCTGACAGGGGGCCCTCTGGGCTATGGCTACACCTTC. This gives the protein CASSSLTGGPLGYGYTF.